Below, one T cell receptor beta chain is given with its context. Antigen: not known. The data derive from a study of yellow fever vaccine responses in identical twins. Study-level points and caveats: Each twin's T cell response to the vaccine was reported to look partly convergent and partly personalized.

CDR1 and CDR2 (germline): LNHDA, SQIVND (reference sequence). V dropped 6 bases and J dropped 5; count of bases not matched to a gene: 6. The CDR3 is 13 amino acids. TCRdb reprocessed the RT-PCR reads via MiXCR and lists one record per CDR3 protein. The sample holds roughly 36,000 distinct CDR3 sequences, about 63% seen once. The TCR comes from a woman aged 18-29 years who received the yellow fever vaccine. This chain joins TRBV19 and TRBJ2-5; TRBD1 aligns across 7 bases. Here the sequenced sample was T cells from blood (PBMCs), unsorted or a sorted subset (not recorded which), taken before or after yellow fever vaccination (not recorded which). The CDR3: CASRTGIDETQYF. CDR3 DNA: TGTGCCAGTAGGACAGGGATCGATGAGACCCAGTACTTC.